This T cell receptor beta chain was sequenced in a study of cytomegalovirus exposure and HLA in healthy donors. In regard to this clone: What it binds is not known.

These donors counted as nominally healthy when sampled, but unrecorded immune exposures were likely. Study outcomes and limitations: The Asian-associated ancestry cluster reportedly had fewer N-insertions than the approximately 690-donor mean in a later analysis. In vitro confirmation showed a few CMV-associated chains to be CMV antigen specific. The authors assumed roughly uniform sequencing depth across donors for presence/absence analyses.

From germline, CDR1 is SGHRS and CDR2 YFSETQ. After removal of 4 bases from V and 1 base from J, the junction contained 3 bases not matched to a gene. This CDR3 is 15 amino acids long. 60 Vbeta and 13 Jbeta primers were used in PCR. Only in-frame clones appear in the TCRdb table, and some are missing; sequencing was by immunoSEQ multiplex PCR. Altogether about 130,000 clones are present, 77% being singletons, with the ten largest covering 4.2%. Sample: PBMCs. The rearrangement uses TRBV5-1 and TRBJ2-3, with 10 positions matching TRBD1. The sequence derives from a male donor in good health and CMV-seropositive. CDR3 sequence: CASSGTGARTDTQYF. CDR3 bases: TGCGCCAGCAGCGGGACAGGGGCCCGCACAGATACGCAGTATTTT.